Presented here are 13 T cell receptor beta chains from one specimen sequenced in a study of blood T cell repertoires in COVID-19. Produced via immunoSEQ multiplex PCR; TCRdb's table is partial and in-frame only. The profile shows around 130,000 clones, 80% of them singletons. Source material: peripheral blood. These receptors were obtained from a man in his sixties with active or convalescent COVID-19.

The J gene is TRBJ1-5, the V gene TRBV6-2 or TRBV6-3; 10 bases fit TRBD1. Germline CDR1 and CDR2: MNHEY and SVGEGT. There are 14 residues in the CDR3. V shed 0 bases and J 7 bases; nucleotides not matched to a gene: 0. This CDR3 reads CASSYSTGGQPQHF. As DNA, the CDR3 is TGTGCCAGCAGTTACTCGACAGGGGGCCAGCCCCAGCATTTT.

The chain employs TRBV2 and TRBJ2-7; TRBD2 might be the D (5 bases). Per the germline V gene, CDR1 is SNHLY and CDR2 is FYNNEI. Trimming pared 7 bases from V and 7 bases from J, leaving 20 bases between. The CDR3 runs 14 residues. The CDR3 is CASTEGPGYMEQYF. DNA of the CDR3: TGTGCCAGCACAGAGGGTCCGGGGTACATGGAGCAGTACTTC.

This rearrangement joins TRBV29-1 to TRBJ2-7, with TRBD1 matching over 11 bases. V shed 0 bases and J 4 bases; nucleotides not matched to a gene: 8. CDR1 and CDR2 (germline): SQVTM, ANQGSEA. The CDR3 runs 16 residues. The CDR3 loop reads CSVEDPRTGGVYEQYF. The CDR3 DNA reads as TGCAGCGTTGAAGATCCTCGGACAGGGGGCGTTTACGAGCAGTACTTC.

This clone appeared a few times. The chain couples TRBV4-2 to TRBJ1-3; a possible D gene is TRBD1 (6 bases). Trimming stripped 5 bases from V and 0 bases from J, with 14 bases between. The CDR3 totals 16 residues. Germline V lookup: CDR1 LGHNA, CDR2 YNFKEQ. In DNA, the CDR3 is TGTGCCAGCAGCGCTTCCCAGGGGAGCTCTGGAAACACCATATATTTT. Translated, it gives CASSASQGSSGNTIYF.

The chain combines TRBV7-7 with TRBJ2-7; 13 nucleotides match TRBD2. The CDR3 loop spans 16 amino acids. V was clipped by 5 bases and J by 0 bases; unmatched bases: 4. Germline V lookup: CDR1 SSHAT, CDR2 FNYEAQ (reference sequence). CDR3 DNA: TGTGCCAGCAGCCAGGGACTAGCGGGAAACTCCTACGAGCAGTACTTC. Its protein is CASSQGLAGNSYEQYF.

The CDR3 protein is CASSFKGVNIQYF. CDR3 sequence (DNA): TGTGCCAGCAGTTTCAAGGGAGTAAACATTCAGTACTTC. J is TRBJ2-4 and V is TRBV12-3 or TRBV12-4; D might be TRBD2 (5 bases). The length of the CDR3 is 13 residues. V shed 3 bases and J shed 6 bases, with 9 bases lying between them.

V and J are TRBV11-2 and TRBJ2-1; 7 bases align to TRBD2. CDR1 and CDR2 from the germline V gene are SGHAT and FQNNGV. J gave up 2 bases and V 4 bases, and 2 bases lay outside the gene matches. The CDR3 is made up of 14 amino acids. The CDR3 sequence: CASSSSGAYNEQFF. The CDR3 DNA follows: TGTGCCAGCAGCTCTAGCGGTGCCTACAATGAGCAGTTCTTC. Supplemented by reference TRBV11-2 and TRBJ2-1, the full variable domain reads EAGVAQSPRYKIIEKRQSVAFWCNPISGHATLYWYQQILGQGPKLLIQFQNNGVVDDSQLPKDRFSAERLKGVDSTLKIQPAKLEDSAVYLCASSSSGAYNEQFFGPGTRLTVL.

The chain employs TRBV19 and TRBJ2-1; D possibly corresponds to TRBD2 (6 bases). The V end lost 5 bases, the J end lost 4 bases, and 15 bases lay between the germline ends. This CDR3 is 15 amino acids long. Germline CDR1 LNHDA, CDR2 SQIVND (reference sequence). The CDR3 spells CASSGSGLRYNEQFF. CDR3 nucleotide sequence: TGTGCCAGTAGTGGCAGCGGGCTACGGTACAATGAGCAGTTCTTC. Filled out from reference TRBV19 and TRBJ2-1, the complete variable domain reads DGGITQSPKYLFRKEGQNVTLSCEQNLNHDAMYWYRQDPGQGLRLIYYSQIVNDFQKGDIAEGYSVSREKKESFPLTVTSAQKNPTAFYLCASSGSGLRYNEQFFGPGTRLTVL.

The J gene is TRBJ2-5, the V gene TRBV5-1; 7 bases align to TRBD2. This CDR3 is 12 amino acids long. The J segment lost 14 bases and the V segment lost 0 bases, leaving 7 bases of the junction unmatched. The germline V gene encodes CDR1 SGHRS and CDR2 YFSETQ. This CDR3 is CASSLAGTTNYF. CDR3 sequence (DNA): TGCGCCAGCAGCTTGGCTGGGACTACGAACTACTTC.

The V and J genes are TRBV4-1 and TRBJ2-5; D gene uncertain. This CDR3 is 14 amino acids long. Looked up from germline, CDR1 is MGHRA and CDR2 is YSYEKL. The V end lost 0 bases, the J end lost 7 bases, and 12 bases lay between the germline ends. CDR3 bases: TGCGCCAGCAGCCAAGAAGAACGCCTCGGGACCCAGTACTTC. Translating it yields CASSQEERLGTQYF.

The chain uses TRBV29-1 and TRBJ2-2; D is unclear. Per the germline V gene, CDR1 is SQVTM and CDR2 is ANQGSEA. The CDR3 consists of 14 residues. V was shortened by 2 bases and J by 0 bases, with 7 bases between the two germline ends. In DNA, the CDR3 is TGCAGCGTTGAAAGCCGCGCGAACACCGGGGAGCTGTTTTTT. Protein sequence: CSVESRANTGELFF.

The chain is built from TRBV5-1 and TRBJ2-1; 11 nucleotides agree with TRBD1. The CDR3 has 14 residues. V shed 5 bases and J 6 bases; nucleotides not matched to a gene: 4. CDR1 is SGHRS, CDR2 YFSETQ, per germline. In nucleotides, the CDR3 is TGCGCCAGCAGTGTCGGGACAGGGGGCAATGAGCAGTTCTTC. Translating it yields CASSVGTGGNEQFF.

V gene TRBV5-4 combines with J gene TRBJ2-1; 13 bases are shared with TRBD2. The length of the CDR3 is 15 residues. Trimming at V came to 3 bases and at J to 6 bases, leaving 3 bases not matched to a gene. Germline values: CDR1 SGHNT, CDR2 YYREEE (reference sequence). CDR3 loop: CASSSGTSGTNEQFF. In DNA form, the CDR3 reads TGTGCCAGCAGCTCCGGGACTAGCGGGACCAATGAGCAGTTCTTC. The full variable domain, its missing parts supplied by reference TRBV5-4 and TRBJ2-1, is ETGVTQSPTHLIKTRGQQVTLRCSSQSGHNTVSWYQQALGQGPQFIFQYYREEENGRGNFPPRFSGLQFPNYSSELNVNALELDDSALYLCASSSGTSGTNEQFFGPGTRLTVL.